This T cell receptor (beta chain) was sequenced during a study of STAT3 mutations in large granular lymphocyte leukemia. Turning to the study itself: Roughly half the longitudinally sequenced T-LGLL patients had canonical STAT3 mutations.

The study's findings and limits: In T-cell large granular lymphocyte leukemia, about half of patients showed multiple immunodominant subclonotypes. Samples missed the first appearance of the clone. TCR clonotype switching after therapy occurred in 6 of 18 patients. In some patients, a small highly pathogenic clone possibly went undetected.

Sequenced by immunoSEQ multiplex PCR; TCRdb stores in-frame clones only, minus some. The sample includes tens of thousands of clones, 80% to 85% seen only once; the top ten take around 0.44%. With respect to this clone: Antigen unknown. At one end the junction does not follow the germline gene, possibly because of a read error.

Germline-derived CDR1 and CDR2 are SGHDT and YYEEEE. The CDR3 spans 19 residues. The chain carries TRBV5-6 and TRBJ1-2, with D hard to call. The TCR was taken from a human donor with T large granular lymphocyte leukemia. Some clones in this sample may be carry-over from other donors' samples. Sequencing input: PBMCs. The CDR3 DNA reads as TGTGCCAGCAGCTTGGGTTCAGTAGTGACGGGCCCGCCATACTATGGTTACACCTTC. This sequence encodes CASSLGSVVTGPPYYGYTF.